This T cell receptor beta chain was captured in a study of T-cell memory formation after mild COVID-19 (dated by TCRdb to the early 2020s). Concerning the study at large: TCR sequence clusters from the two donors were found to be largely donor specific. T-cell clones expanding and contracting after mild COVID-19 in a couple of donors were tracked by longitudinal TCRalpha and TCRbeta repertoire sequencing. Two young, previously healthy adult volunteers made up the cohort, one male and one female.

This clonotype has just a few counts. Its antigen is still unknown. It has no much larger one-base neighbor in the sample; base qualities were not kept. Sequencing was performed on an Illumina NovaSeq 6000. Using 5'RACE with constant-segment primers, TCRalpha and TCRbeta cDNA libraries were constructed, with sample barcodes and unique molecular identifiers added in the process. RNA was extracted from every sample with Trizol reagent. Amplification of the libraries took two PCR steps, and the second step added a second sample barcode plus Illumina TruSeq adapters. Sequencing of the libraries was done on an Illumina NovaSeq, producing 2 x 150 bp paired-end reads. On the authors' methods: Demultiplexing of reads and collapsing into UMI-guided consensus sequences were performed with migec v1.2.7. With mixcr v2.1.11, UMI consensuses were aligned to TRA and TRB V and J templates and assembled into clonotypes. A clonotype was counted as expanded or contracted only when both edgeR and NoisET called the clonotype significant, with the noise models trained on biological replicates. For edgeR calls, the thresholds were a false discovery rate-adjusted p below 0.01 and a log2 fold-change of 1. PCA with hierarchical clustering of max-normalized trajectories of the 1000 most abundant clonotypes was used as exploratory dynamics analysis. Each responding clone was given a CD4 or CD8 phenotype based on the CD4+ and CD8+ repertoires, which had been sequenced separately. TCRdb ran its own pipeline on the public reads, namely fastp trimming at Q25 and MiXCR clone calling, and kept in-frame beta chains. Rows with one shared CDR3 protein collapse into an entry with the most common genes and DNA. The V and J calls come from TCRdb's annotation, not from the publication. The sample has 540,000 or so distinct CDR3 sequences on record, approximately 20% of them singletons. Approximately 12% of the sample belongs to the ten largest clones.

Overall results and qualifications from the work: Clones that contracted from day 15 to 85 showed balanced CD4/CD8 phenotypes, whereas a second wave of clones that expanded from day 15 to 37 leaned towards CD4+. The detection of some responding clones in pre-infection memory suggests that pre-existing cross-reactive memory T cells joined the SARS-CoV-2 response. SARS-CoV-2 specificity was not confirmed for the second-wave clones peaking on day 37. The study included only a couple of mild cases, and larger cohorts that include severe cases with pre-infection samples were judged to be necessary. Contracting CD4+ clones were found mainly in CM and EM memory subsets, while CD8+ clones were enriched in EMRA.

Ficoll-Paque density gradient centrifugation was used to isolate PBMCs. This clonotype originated in an adult woman who had mild COVID-19 (a few samples of this study predate the infection). The sample titles of this study are shuffled in the database, so cell type and time point are left out; the donor was told from shared clones. The sequencing input was PBMCs or a T cell subset sorted from them (not recorded which).

The base sequence is TGCAGCGTTCTATGGGGACTAGCGGGTTACGAGCAGTACTTC. Translation gives CSVLWGLAGYEQYF. The chain was built from TRBV29-1 and TRBJ2-7; the central 12 bases match TRBD2. The CDR3 holds 14 amino acids from the cysteine to the phenylalanine. Only the CDR3 DNA stays, 42 bases, in frame from base 1. As encoded in the germline V gene, CDR1 is SQVTM while CDR2 is ANQGSEA. Compared with germline, V lacks 5 bases and J lacks 4 bases; bases without a gene match: 6.